The sequence of this TCR beta chain was determined in a study of blood T cell repertoires in COVID-19 (dated by TCRdb to about 2020). With respect to the entire study: Samples from collaborators originated in the United States, Italy and Spain and spanned both the acute and convalescent phases of COVID-19. The prospective study material was composed of cDNA or gDNA derived from T cells, B-cell-depleted T cells, or PBMCs. Subjects who had been exposed to COVID-19, were actively infected with it, or had recovered from it provided the deeply sampled blood TCRbeta repertoires that made up the dataset. The repertoires were made available in a free public database intended to serve as a resource for research on the immune response to SARS-CoV-2. Samples were obtained from the ongoing ImmuneRACE study (first 160 participants) and from approximately 1,200 subjects provided by 6 global collaborators. The sample metadata nearly always contained a de-identified subject ID, COVID-19 status, age in years and sex. Where HLA class I and class II types were available, the types were taken from metadata supplied by the sample provider, not from assay-based typing.

TCRbeta CDR3 regions were amplified from genomic DNA by means of the immunoSEQ Assay, a bias-controlled multiplex PCR. The authors' pipeline ran thus. Within the assay, amplification of reference gene primers was used to estimate how many nucleated cells each sample contained. To quantify the absolute abundance of each unique TCRbeta CDR3 rearrangement, sequence reads were collapsed and filtered. For each sample, productive Simpson clonality was calculated as the square root of Simpson's diversity index across productive rearrangements. What TCRdb holds here is the immuneACCESS table cut down to in-frame rearrangements. Part of the clones is not present; checked against another copy, under half of the missing clones reflect an unresolved V gene, and the others are unexplained. Clonal size and the V and J genes are those of that table, whereas D and trimming came from the DNA. The sample records roughly 36,000 clones, about 90% of which are singletons. In total, the top ten clones hold under 30% of the sample.

Study-level results and caveats: How much clinical and demographic metadata was included differed by source and by participant, and the metadata was provided uncurated.

Each collaborating institution followed its own protocols to collect whole blood in K2EDTA tubes. Collaborator samples were shipped for TCRbeta analysis as frozen whole blood, isolated PBMCs, or DNA extracted from either sample type. CDR1 and CDR2 (SGHDT, YYEEEE) derive from the germline V gene. The trim is 1 base for V and 1 base for J, with a gap of 6 bases between the germline ends. From its cysteine to its valine, the CDR3 spans 13 amino acids. Just the 39-base CDR3 DNA is kept, in frame starting at base 1. This clone has only one observation. The specificity of this receptor is unknown. It has no much larger one-base neighbor in the sample; base qualities were not kept.

Sequenced: peripheral blood. The clonotype was recovered from a man aged 45-60 years with active or convalescent COVID-19. The chain joins TRBV5-6 to TRBJ2-7; the D segment could be TRBD2, given 5 matching bases. The DNA sequence is given as TGTGCCAGCAGCTTGCGCGGGTCCTACGAGCAGTACGTC. The resulting protein is CASSLRGSYEQYV.